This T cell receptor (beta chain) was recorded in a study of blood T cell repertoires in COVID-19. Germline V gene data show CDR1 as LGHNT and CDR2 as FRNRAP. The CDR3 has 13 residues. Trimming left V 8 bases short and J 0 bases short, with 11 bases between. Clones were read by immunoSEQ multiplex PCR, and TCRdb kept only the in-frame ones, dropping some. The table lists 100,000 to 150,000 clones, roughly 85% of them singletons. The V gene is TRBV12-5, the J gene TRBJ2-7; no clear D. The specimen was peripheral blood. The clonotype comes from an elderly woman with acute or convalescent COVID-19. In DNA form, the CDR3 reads TGTGCTAGTTCTCCGATCAGCTCCTACGAGCAGTACTTC. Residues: CASSPISSYEQYF. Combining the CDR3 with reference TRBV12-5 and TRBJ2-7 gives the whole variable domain DARVTQTPRHKVTEMGQEVTMRCQPILGHNTVFWYRQTMMQGLELLAYFRNRAPLDDSGMPKDRFSAEMPDATLATLKIQPSEPRDSAVYFCASSPISSYEQYFGPGTRLTVT.